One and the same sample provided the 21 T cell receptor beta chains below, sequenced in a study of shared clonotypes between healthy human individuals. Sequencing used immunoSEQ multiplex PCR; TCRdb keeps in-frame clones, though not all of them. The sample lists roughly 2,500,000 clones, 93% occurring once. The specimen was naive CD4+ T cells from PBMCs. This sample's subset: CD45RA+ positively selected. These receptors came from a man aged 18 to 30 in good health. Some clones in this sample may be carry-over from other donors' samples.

CDR3 nucleotide sequence: TGTGCCAGCAGCGTAGTAGGGGACGGCACAGATACGCAGTATTTT. It is translated as CASSVVGDGTDTQYF. The rearrangement links TRBV9 to TRBJ2-3; possibly TRBD1 or TRBD2 for D (5 bases each). Trimming removed 0 bases at V and 1 base at J, with 9 bases between. Germline CDR1 SGDLS, CDR2 YYNGEE. This CDR3 is 15 amino acids long.

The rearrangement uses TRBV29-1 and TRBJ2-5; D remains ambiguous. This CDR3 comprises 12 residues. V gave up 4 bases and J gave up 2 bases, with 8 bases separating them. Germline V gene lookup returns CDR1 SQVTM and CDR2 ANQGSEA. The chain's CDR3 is CSVVGRQETQYF. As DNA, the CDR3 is TGCAGCGTTGTGGGCAGACAAGAGACCCAGTACTTC.

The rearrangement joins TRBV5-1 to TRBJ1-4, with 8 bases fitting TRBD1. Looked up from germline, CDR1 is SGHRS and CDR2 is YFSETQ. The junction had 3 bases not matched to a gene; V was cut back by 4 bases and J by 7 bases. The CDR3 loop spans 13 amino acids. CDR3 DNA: TGCGCCAGCAGCCCGGACAGGGTTGAAAAACTGTTTTTT. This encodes CASSPDRVEKLFF.

The CDR3 DNA reads as TGTGCCAGCAGTGAACCGGCGGCAACGCAGTATTTT. It is translated as CASSEPAATQYF. The chain recombines TRBV6-1 with TRBJ2-3, with no clear D. This CDR3 has 12 amino acids. Germline V gives CDR1 MNHNS, CDR2 SASEGT. The V end lost 2 bases, the J end lost 9 bases, and 9 bases lay between the germline ends.

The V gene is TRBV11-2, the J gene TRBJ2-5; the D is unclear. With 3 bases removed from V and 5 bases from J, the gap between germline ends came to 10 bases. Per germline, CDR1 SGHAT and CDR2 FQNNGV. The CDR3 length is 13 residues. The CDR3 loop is CASSFPGRETQYF. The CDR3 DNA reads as TGTGCCAGCAGCTTTCCGGGTCGGGAGACCCAGTACTTC.

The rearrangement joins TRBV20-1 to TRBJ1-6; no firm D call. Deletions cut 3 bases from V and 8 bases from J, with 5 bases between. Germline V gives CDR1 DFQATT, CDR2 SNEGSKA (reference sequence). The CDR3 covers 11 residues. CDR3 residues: CSARKDSPLHF. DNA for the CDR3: TGCAGTGCTAGGAAGGATTCACCCCTCCACTTT.

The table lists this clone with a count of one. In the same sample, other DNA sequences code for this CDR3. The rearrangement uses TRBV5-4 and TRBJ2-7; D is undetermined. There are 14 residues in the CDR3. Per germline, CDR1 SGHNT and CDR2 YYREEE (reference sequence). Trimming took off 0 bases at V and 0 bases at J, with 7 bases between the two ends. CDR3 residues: CASSLGLSSYEQYF. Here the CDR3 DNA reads TGTGCCAGCAGCTTGGGGCTTAGCTCCTACGAGCAGTACTTC.

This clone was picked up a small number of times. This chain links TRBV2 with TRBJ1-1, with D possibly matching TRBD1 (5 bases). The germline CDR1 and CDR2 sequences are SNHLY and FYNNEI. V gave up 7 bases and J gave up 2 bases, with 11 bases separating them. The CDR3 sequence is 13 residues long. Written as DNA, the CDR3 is TGTGCCAGCAAGGGGCAGTTTAACACTGAAGCTTTCTTT. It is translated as CASKGQFNTEAFF.

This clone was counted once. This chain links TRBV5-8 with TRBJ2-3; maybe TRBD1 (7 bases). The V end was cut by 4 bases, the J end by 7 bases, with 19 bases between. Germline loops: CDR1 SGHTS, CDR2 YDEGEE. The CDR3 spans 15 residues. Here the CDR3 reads CASSIRQGGTYTQYF. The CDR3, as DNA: TGTGCCAGCAGCATACGACAGGGAGGCACGTATACGCAGTATTTT.

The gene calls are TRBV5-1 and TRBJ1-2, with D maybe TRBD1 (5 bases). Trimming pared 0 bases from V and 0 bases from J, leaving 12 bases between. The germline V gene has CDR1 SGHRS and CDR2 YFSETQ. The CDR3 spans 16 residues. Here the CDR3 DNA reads TGCGCCAGCAGCTTGGCAGCCGAGACAGCTAACTATGGCTACACCTTC. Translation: CASSLAAETANYGYTF.

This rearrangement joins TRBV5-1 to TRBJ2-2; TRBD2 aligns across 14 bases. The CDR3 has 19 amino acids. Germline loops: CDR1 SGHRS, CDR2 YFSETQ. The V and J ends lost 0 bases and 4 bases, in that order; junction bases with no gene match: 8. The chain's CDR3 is CASSLAPRTSGRSTGELFF. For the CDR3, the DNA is TGCGCCAGCAGCTTGGCCCCTCGGACTAGCGGGAGGTCCACCGGGGAGCTGTTTTTT.

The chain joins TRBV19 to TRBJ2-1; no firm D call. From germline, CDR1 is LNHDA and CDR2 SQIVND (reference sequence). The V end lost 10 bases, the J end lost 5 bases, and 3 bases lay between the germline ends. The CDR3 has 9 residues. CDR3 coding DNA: TGTGCCAAAAACAATGAGCAGTTCTTC. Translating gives CAKNNEQFF.

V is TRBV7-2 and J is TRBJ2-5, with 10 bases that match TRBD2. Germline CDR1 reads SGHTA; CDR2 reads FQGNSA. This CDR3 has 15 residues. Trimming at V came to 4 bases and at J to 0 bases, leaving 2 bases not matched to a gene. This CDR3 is CASSSSGSYQETQYF. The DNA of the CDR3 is TGTGCCAGCAGCTCTAGCGGGAGCTACCAAGAGACCCAGTACTTC.

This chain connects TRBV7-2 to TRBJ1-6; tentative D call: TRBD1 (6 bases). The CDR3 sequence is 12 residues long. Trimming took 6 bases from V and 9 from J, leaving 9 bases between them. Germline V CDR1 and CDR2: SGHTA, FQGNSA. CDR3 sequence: CASSPGVSPLHF. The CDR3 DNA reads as TGTGCCAGCAGTCCAGGGGTTTCACCCCTCCACTTT.

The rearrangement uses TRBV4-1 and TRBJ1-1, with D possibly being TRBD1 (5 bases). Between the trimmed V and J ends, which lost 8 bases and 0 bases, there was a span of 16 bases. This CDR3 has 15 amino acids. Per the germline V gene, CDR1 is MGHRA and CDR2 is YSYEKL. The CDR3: CASEEVWGMNTEAFF. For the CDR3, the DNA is TGCGCCAGCGAAGAAGTATGGGGCATGAACACTGAAGCTTTCTTT.

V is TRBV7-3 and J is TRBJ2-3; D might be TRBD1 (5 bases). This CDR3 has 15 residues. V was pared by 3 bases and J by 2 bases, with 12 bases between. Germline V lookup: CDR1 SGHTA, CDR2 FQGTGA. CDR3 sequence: CASSLAGILTDTQYF. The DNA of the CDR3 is TGTGCCAGCAGCTTGGCAGGGATTCTCACAGATACGCAGTATTTT.

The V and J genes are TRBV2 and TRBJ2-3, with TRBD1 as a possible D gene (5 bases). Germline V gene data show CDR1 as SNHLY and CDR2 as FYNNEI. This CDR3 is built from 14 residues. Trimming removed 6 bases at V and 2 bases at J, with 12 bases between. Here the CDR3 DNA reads TGTGCCAGCAGACACACAGGAATCACAGATACGCAGTATTTT. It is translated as CASRHTGITDTQYF.

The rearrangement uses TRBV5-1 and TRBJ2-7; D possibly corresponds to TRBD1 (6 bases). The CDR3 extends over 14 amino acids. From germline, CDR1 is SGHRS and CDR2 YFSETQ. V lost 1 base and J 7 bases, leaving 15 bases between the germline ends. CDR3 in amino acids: CASSLLQGESEQYF. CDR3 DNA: TGCGCCAGCAGCTTGCTACAGGGAGAGAGTGAGCAGTACTTC. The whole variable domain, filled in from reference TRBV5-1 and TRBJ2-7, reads KAGVTQTPRYLIKTRGQQVTLSCSPISGHRSVSWYQQTPGQGLQFLFEYFSETQRNKGNFPGRFSGRQFSNSRSEMNVSTLELGDSALYLCASSLLQGESEQYFGPGTRLTVT.

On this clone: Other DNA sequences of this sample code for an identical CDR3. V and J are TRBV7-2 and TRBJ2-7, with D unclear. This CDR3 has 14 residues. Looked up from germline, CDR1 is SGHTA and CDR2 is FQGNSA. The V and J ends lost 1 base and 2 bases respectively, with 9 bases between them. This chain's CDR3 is CASSLGQYPYEQYF. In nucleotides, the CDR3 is TGTGCCAGCAGCTTAGGGCAGTACCCCTACGAGCAGTACTTC.

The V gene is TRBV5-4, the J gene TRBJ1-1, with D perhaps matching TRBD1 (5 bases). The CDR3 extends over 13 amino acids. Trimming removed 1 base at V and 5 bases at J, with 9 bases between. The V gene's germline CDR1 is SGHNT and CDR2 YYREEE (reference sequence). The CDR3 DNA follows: TGTGCCAGCAGCTTGCGGGACGGGACTGAAGCTTTCTTT. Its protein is CASSLRDGTEAFF.

The CDR3 is CASSVDERETQYF. The CDR3 nucleotides read TGTGCCAGCAGCGTAGATGAGAGGGAGACCCAGTACTTC. This rearrangement joins TRBV9 to TRBJ2-5; D is unclear. The CDR3 totals 13 residues. V lost 0 bases and J lost 5, with 8 bases in between. Germline V gives CDR1 SGDLS, CDR2 YYNGEE. Filled out from reference TRBV9 and TRBJ2-5, the complete variable domain reads DSGVTQTPKHLITATGQRVTLRCSPRSGDLSVYWYQQSLDQGLQFLIQYYNGEERAKGNILERFSAQQFPDLHSELNLSSLELGDSALYFCASSVDERETQYFGPGTRLLVL.